These 31 T cell receptor beta chains were all obtained from the same sample, sequenced in a study of T cell responses to AZD1222 COVID-19 vaccine. The method was immunoSEQ multiplex PCR; TCRdb's version includes in-frame clones alone and lacks a portion of them. This table has about 150,000 clones, more than 90% appearing once. This sample comprised peripheral blood, obtained 28 days after the second AZD1222 dose. Receptors were obtained from an adult who received the AZD1222 COVID-19 vaccine.

This rearrangement joins TRBV9 to TRBJ2-2, with 7 bases identical to TRBD1. With V trimmed by 3 bases and J by 6 bases, 5 bases remained unmatched. The CDR3 sequence is 14 residues long. Germline CDR1 and CDR2: SGDLS and YYNGEE. CDR3 in amino acids: CASSGNRGPGELFF. The CDR3 nucleotides read TGTGCCAGCAGCGGAAACAGGGGACCCGGGGAGCTGTTTTTT.

V usage is TRBV19 and J usage is TRBJ1-2; tentative D call: TRBD1 (5 bases). Trimming took off 5 bases at V and 6 bases at J, with 7 bases between the two ends. CDR1 LNHDA and CDR2 SQIVND come from the germline V gene (reference sequence). The CDR3 is 11 amino acids. The CDR3 DNA follows: TGTGCCAGTAGTGTAGGGGATGGCTACACCTTC. Amino acids: CASSVGDGYTF.

The chain joins TRBV9 to TRBJ2-5; D gene ambiguous. Trimming took off 0 bases at V and 1 base at J, with 4 bases between the two ends. Per germline, CDR1 SGDLS and CDR2 YYNGEE. The CDR3 spans 13 residues. The CDR3 spells CASSVVPQETQYF. CDR3 bases: TGTGCCAGCAGCGTAGTTCCCCAAGAGACCCAGTACTTC.

This clone was observed once. V usage is TRBV7-6 and J usage is TRBJ2-1; 11 bases fit TRBD2. The CDR3 runs to 15 residues. V dropped 4 bases and J dropped 4; count of bases not matched to a gene: 3. Germline CDR1 reads SGHVS; CDR2 reads FNYEAQ. This chain's CDR3 is CASSSGLAAYNEQFF. In DNA form, the CDR3 reads TGTGCCAGCAGCTCGGGACTAGCGGCTTACAATGAGCAGTTCTTC.

The chain couples TRBV6-5 to TRBJ1-3, with D hard to call. Germline lookup yields CDR1 MNHEY and CDR2 SVGAGI. The CDR3 is 16 amino acids. V lost 0 bases to trimming and J lost 2 bases, with 11 bases between them. The CDR3 DNA is TGTGCCAGCAGTTACTCGCTTTGGGGTGCTGGAAACACCATATATTTT. Its translation: CASSYSLWGAGNTIYF.

The chain uses TRBV6-5 and TRBJ1-1, with D perhaps matching TRBD1 (5 bases). V was clipped by 2 bases and J by 2 bases, with 9 bases between them. The CDR3 spans 14 residues. Germline V CDR1 and CDR2: MNHEY, SVGAGI. CDR3 in amino acids: CASSYRGANTEAFF. CDR3 nucleotides: TGTGCCAGCAGTTACAGGGGTGCAAACACTGAAGCTTTCTTT.

This chain joins TRBV19 and TRBJ2-1, with TRBD2 matching 7 bases. V was pared by 3 bases and J by 8 bases, with 13 bases of the junction left unmatched. Per the germline V gene, CDR1 is LNHDA and CDR2 is SQIVND (reference sequence). CDR3 size: 16 residues. The CDR3 sequence: CASSIGASGGADEQFF. The CDR3 bases are TGTGCCAGTAGTATTGGCGCTAGCGGAGGGGCAGATGAGCAGTTCTTC.

This clone appeared a single time. The V call is TRBV6-5, the J call TRBJ1-3; a weak D match, TRBD1 (6 bases). The CDR3 has 14 residues. V was trimmed by 7 bases and J by 1 base, leaving 11 bases between them. Germline CDR1 and CDR2: MNHEY and SVGAGI. The CDR3: CASTSGQSGNTIYF. DNA for the CDR3: TGTGCCAGCACTTCCGGACAGTCTGGAAACACCATATATTTT.

The chain recombines TRBV7-2 with TRBJ2-1; D unresolved. The V end was cut by 1 base, the J end by 4 bases, with 5 bases between. CDR3 length equals 13 residues. Germline lookup yields CDR1 SGHTA and CDR2 FQGNSA. CDR3 sequence reads: CASSLDSYNEQFF. The CDR3 nucleotides read TGTGCCAGCAGCTTAGACAGTTACAATGAGCAGTTCTTC.

This clone was detected only a few times. The same CDR3 arises from other DNA sequences in this sample as well. The V call is TRBV4-1, the J call TRBJ1-1; D remains ambiguous. CDR1 is MGHRA and CDR2 is YSYEKL in the germline V gene. The V end lost 0 bases, the J end lost 1 base, and 6 bases lay between the germline ends. This CDR3 region has 14 residues. CDR3 in amino acids: CASSQEAGNTEAFF. As DNA, the CDR3 is TGCGCCAGCAGCCAAGAGGCGGGGAACACTGAAGCTTTCTTT.

This clone was recorded only once. CDR3 bases: TGTGCCAGCAGCCGATGGTCGGTGGGGGCCTATGGCTACACCTTC. As protein: CASSRWSVGAYGYTF. The chain is built from TRBV5-6 and TRBJ1-2; TRBD1 might be the D (6 bases). The CDR3 is made up of 15 amino acids. Germline V lookup: CDR1 SGHDT, CDR2 YYEEEE. V lost 4 bases to trimming and J lost 4 bases, with 17 bases between them. The variable domain in full, completed from reference TRBV5-6 and TRBJ1-2, reads DAGVTQSPTHLIKTRGQQVTLRCSPKSGHDTVSWYQQALGQGPQFIFQYYEEEERQRGNFPDRFSGHQFPNYSSELNVNALLLGDSALYLCASSRWSVGAYGYTFGSGTRLTVV.

This clone appeared once. The chain recombines TRBV28 with TRBJ1-1; D gene ambiguous. Trimming removed 3 bases at V and 5 bases at J, with 10 bases between. The CDR3 consists of 13 residues. CDR1 MDHEN and CDR2 SYDVKM come from the germline V gene. CDR3 bases: TGTGCCAGCAGTTTTACCCGGAGAACTGAAGCTTTCTTT. Its protein is CASSFTRRTEAFF.

V usage is TRBV4-2 and J usage is TRBJ1-1; D not certain. Trimming stripped 3 bases from V and 0 bases from J, with 8 bases between. Germline values: CDR1 LGHNA, CDR2 YNFKEQ. The CDR3 spans 14 residues. This CDR3 reads CASSQNSMNTEAFF. CDR3 sequence (DNA): TGTGCCAGCAGCCAGAATTCTATGAACACTGAAGCTTTCTTT.

The chain carries TRBV19 and TRBJ1-6, with 7 bases matching TRBD1. The CDR3 contains 19 residues. CDR1 and CDR2 from the germline V gene are LNHDA and SQIVND (reference sequence). V dropped 5 bases and J dropped 0; count of bases not matched to a gene: 13. DNA for the CDR3: TGTGCCAGTAGTGCGAACAGGGGTTACGAAAGCTCCTATAATTCACCCCTCCACTTT. It specifies CASSANRGYESSYNSPLHF.

This clone was detected only a few times. The CDR3 DNA follows: TGTGCCAGCAGCTTAGCGGGACTAGCGGACTCCTACGAGCAGTACTTC. Protein sequence: CASSLAGLADSYEQYF. The chain carries TRBV7-9 and TRBJ2-7; TRBD2 aligns across 11 bases. The germline V gene has CDR1 SEHNR and CDR2 FQNEAQ (reference sequence). J gave up 0 bases and V 0 bases, and 1 base lay outside the gene matches. The CDR3 contains 16 residues.

This sequence joins TRBV4-1 and TRBJ2-3; 9 bases match TRBD1. The CDR3 totals 15 residues. J lost 3 bases, V lost 0 bases, and 1 base had no gene match. CDR1 and CDR2 from the germline V gene are MGHRA and YSYEKL. CDR3 protein: CASSQEDRGTDTQYF. The CDR3 coding sequence is TGCGCCAGCAGCCAAGAGGACAGGGGTACAGATACGCAGTATTTT.

This chain joins TRBV5-1 and TRBJ2-1, with D possibly TRBD2 on 6 matching bases. V was clipped by 2 bases and J by 7 bases, with 19 bases between them. The CDR3 covers 16 residues. In germline, CDR1 is SGHRS, CDR2 YFSETQ. CDR3 sequence reads: CASSLRPSVGWNEQFF. The CDR3 DNA reads TGCGCCAGCAGCTTAAGACCTAGCGTCGGATGGAATGAGCAGTTCTTC.

The J gene is TRBJ2-3, the V gene TRBV27; D possibly corresponds to TRBD2 (7 bases). CDR3 size: 15 residues. V was pared by 6 bases and J by 4 bases, with 17 bases between. Germline-derived CDR1 and CDR2 are MNHEY and SMNVEV (reference sequence). Written as DNA, the CDR3 is TGTGCCAGCAGGGGGGGGCAGGGGCGTCCAGATACGCAGTATTTT. Translation: CASRGGQGRPDTQYF.

The rearrangement links TRBV3-1 (or the pseudogene TRBV3-2) to TRBJ1-4; 8 positions agree with TRBD1. Germline lookup yields CDR1 LGHDT and CDR2 YNNKEL (reference sequence). The CDR3 has 13 residues. V shed 1 base and J 12 bases; nucleotides not matched to a gene: 4. The CDR3 DNA sequence: TGTGCCAGCAGCCAAGTGAACAGGGGGGAACTGTTTTTT. This gives the protein CASSQVNRGELFF.

J is TRBJ2-3 and V is TRBV9; 10 bases fit TRBD2. CDR3 length: 17 amino acids. Germline values: CDR1 SGDLS, CDR2 YYNGEE. The ends lost 0 bases at V and 2 bases at J; junction bases unmatched: 6. The CDR3 loop is CASSVEASGGNTDTQYF. The CDR3 nucleotides read TGTGCCAGCAGCGTAGAGGCTAGCGGGGGTAACACAGATACGCAGTATTTT.

The rearrangement uses TRBV5-4 and TRBJ2-5; no clear D. The CDR3 is 13 residues long. Germline V gene sequence: CDR1 SGHNT, CDR2 YYREEE (reference sequence). The ends were cut back, 1 base at V and 2 bases at J, with 6 bases in the middle. Written as DNA, the CDR3 is TGTGCCAGCAGCTTGCGCTTTCAAGAGACCCAGTACTTC. It encodes CASSLRFQETQYF.

The V and J genes are TRBV7-8 and TRBJ1-6; D unresolved. The length of the CDR3 is 16 residues. The germline CDR1 and CDR2 sequences are SGHVS and FQNEAQ. V lost 5 bases, J lost 9 bases, and 20 bases lay in between. The CDR3 here is CASSPIGRSETSPLHF. The CDR3 nucleotides are TGTGCCAGCAGCCCTATTGGACGCTCCGAGACTTCACCCCTCCACTTT.

CDR3 sequence reads: CASRGQGGFSVDGYTF. In DNA form, the CDR3 reads TGTGCCAGCAGGGGACAGGGGGGATTCTCTGTTGATGGCTACACCTTC. This chain links TRBV2 with TRBJ1-2; 11 bases match TRBD1. V shed 6 bases and J 6 bases; nucleotides not matched to a gene: 12. From germline, CDR1 is SNHLY and CDR2 FYNNEI. CDR3 length: 16 amino acids.

The CDR3 reads CASSLQTSSSVFGGSYEQYF. As DNA, the CDR3 is TGCGCCAGCAGCTTGCAGACTAGCTCGTCTGTTTTTGGGGGTAGCTACGAGCAGTACTTC. The J gene is TRBJ2-7, the V gene TRBV5-1, with TRBD2 identical over 7 bases. Germline CDR1 is SGHRS and CDR2 is YFSETQ. The J segment lost 3 bases and the V segment lost 1 base, leaving 22 bases of the junction unmatched. This CDR3 contains 20 residues.

The chain combines TRBV5-4 with TRBJ2-1, with 12 bases lining up with TRBD2. Looked up from germline, CDR1 is SGHNT and CDR2 is YYREEE (reference sequence). CDR3 length: 15 residues. Losses at the gene ends were 4 bases for V and 5 bases for J; bases not matched to a gene: 4. CDR3 nucleotides: TGTGCCAGCAGCCACGGACTAGCGGGAAACAATGAGCAGTTCTTC. Its protein product is CASSHGLAGNNEQFF.

V is TRBV6-1 and J is TRBJ1-5; no reliable D call. The CDR3 runs 14 residues. In germline, CDR1 is MNHNS, CDR2 SASEGT. The V end was cut by 3 bases, the J end by 3 bases, with 9 bases between. The CDR3, as DNA: TGTGCCAGCAGTGACGGGCCGAACAATCAGCCCCAGCATTTT. Protein sequence: CASSDGPNNQPQHF.

V gene TRBV19 combines with J gene TRBJ1-2; D gene uncertain. Germline lookup yields CDR1 LNHDA and CDR2 SQIVND (reference sequence). CDR3 length: 14 residues. V was shortened by 2 bases and J by 4 bases, with 11 bases between the two germline ends. CDR3 loop: CASSIRWGTYGYTF. In DNA form, the CDR3 reads TGTGCCAGTAGTATACGGTGGGGAACCTATGGCTACACCTTC.

V is TRBV7-9 and J is TRBJ1-2; D not certain. The CDR3 loop spans 12 amino acids. With 4 bases removed from V and 3 bases from J, the gap between germline ends came to 6 bases. Germline CDR1 reads SEHNR; CDR2 reads FQNEAQ (reference sequence). The CDR3, as DNA: TGTGCCAGCAGCTCCCTACACTATGGCTACACCTTC. Residues: CASSSLHYGYTF.

The J gene is TRBJ2-1, the V gene TRBV28; 7 bases are shared with TRBD2. V lost 6 bases to trimming and J lost 0 bases; unmatched junction nucleotides: 11. Germline loops: CDR1 MDHEN, CDR2 SYDVKM. The CDR3 runs 17 residues. CDR3 sequence (DNA): TGTGCCAGCAGCCCGGGAGGAGCAAGTCGCTCCTACAATGAGCAGTTCTTC. Translation: CASSPGGASRSYNEQFF.

V gene TRBV18 combines with J gene TRBJ2-7; 7 bases map to TRBD1. The germline CDR1 and CDR2 sequences are KGHSH and LQKENI. The CDR3 contains 15 residues. The ends lost 4 bases at V and 9 bases at J; junction bases unmatched: 15. The CDR3: CASSLLFRDSEGQYF. The CDR3 DNA reads TGTGCCAGCTCACTCCTTTTCCGGGACAGCGAGGGGCAGTACTTC. Together with reference TRBV18 and TRBJ2-7, the CDR3 gives the full variable domain: NAGVMQNPRHLVRRRGQEARLRCSPMKGHSHVYWYRQLPEEGLKFMVYLQKENIIDESGMPKERFSAEFPKEGPSILRIQQVVRGDSAAYFCASSLLFRDSEGQYFGPGTRLTVT.

V and J are TRBV24-1 and TRBJ2-1, with D unresolved. Trimming removed 10 bases from V and 8 bases from J, with 11 bases in between. Germline V gene lookup returns CDR1 KGHDR and CDR2 SFDVKD. The CDR3 totals 11 residues. CDR3 nucleotide sequence: TGTGCCACTTCTTACGAGGATGAGCAGTTCTTC. This sequence encodes CATSYEDEQFF.